A selection of T cell receptor beta chains follows, all from one sample in a study of T-cell reconstitution after alpha-beta-depleted transplantation in children. Each CDR3 protein is one row after TCRdb ran MiXCR on the PCR reads. The table has some 520,000 distinct CDR3 sequences, around a third seen once; the top ten hold 2% to 2.5%. The specimen comprised PBMCs from the stem cell graft donor, sampled from the stem cell graft. The receptors stem from a human donor who donated a stem cell graft to a child with aplastic anemia. CDR3s include the opening cysteine and the closing phenylalanine or tryptophan. D genes are given only for firm matches. Some rows mark clone size as missing; the rest say once, few, many or name a class of expanded clone.

-	TRBV20-1	TRBJ1-5	-	TGCAGTGCCCCGGGGGGTGTTAATAGCAATCAGCCCCAGCATTTT	CSAPGGVNSNQPQHF
-	TRBV18	TRBJ2-5	few	TGTGCCAGCTCACCACTGAGGAAGCAGGAGACCCAGTACTTC	CASSPLRKQETQYF
TRBD1	TRBV20-1	TRBJ2-1	few	TGCAGTGCTAGGTTGTTGACAGGGGACTCCTACAATGAGCAGTTCTTC	CSARLLTGDSYNEQFF
TRBD1	TRBV12-3/TRBV12-4	TRBJ2-1	few	TGTGCCAGCACCCTATCCCGACAGGGTGATGAGCAGTTCTTC	CASTLSRQGDEQFF
TRBD1	TRBV5-6	TRBJ2-5	-	TGTGCCAGCAGCTTGCCCGGGACAGGGGAAGAGACCCAGTACTTC	CASSLPGTGEETQYF
-	TRBV5-6	TRBJ1-2	-	TGTGCCAGCAGCCGCATAGGCTATGGCTACACCTTC	CASSRIGYGYTF
TRBD1	TRBV3-1	TRBJ1-1	-	TGTGCCAGCAGCCAACCGACAGGGCTCGGTACTGAAGCTTTCTTT	CASSQPTGLGTEAFF
-	TRBV20-1	TRBJ1-4	-	TGCAGTGCTAGAGATGGGAGGGGCGGAGGAAAACTGTTTTTT	CSARDGRGGGKLFF
TRBD2	TRBV12-3/TRBV12-4	TRBJ2-4	-	TGTGCCAGCAGACAGACTAGCCCGATGGGGAACATTCAGTACTTC	CASRQTSPMGNIQYF
-	TRBV7-2	TRBJ2-3	few	TGTGCCAGCAGCTTAGGCGGCAGGGGCACAGATACGCAGTATTTT	CASSLGGRGTDTQYF
-	TRBV7-6	TRBJ2-3	few	TGTGCCAGCAGCTTAGTGTTACGCAAAGAGAGCACAGATACGCAGTATTTT	CASSLVLRKESTDTQYF
TRBD1	TRBV7-2	TRBJ1-1	-	TGTGCCAGCAGCCGACAGGGGATGAAAGCTTTCTTT	CASSRQGMKAFF
-	TRBV20-1	TRBJ1-5	-	TGCAGTGCTATACGGGAGGTTGTGCGAAGTCAGCCCCAGCATTTT	CSAIREVVRSQPQHF
-	TRBV7-2	TRBJ2-3	-	TGTGCCAGCAGCTTATCGGCTAGCGGACTGGAGGGGGGTTGGGATACGCAGTATTTT	CASSLSASGLEGGWDTQYF
-	TRBV6-1	TRBJ2-3	-	TGTGCCAGCACTAGTAGCGGAGCAAGCACAGATACGCAGTATTTT	CASTSSGASTDTQYF
-	TRBV6-5	TRBJ1-1	few	TGTGCCAGCAGTTACTTCGGATATCAGAATGAGGAAGCTTTCTTT	CASSYFGYQNEEAFF
-	TRBV20-1	TRBJ1-4	-	TGCAGTGCTATCCTTGGACGGGACCCAAAACTGTTTTTT	CSAILGRDPKLFF
TRBD1	TRBV18	TRBJ1-2	-	TGTGCCAGCTCACCACTGGACAGGGTTGGTGGCTACACCTTC	CASSPLDRVGGYTF
-	TRBV9	TRBJ1-2	-	TGTGCCAGCAGCGGAGCCGAGGGATATGGCTACACCTTC	CASSGAEGYGYTF
-	TRBV20-1	TRBJ2-5	-	TGCAGTGCAACCACAGGTCAAGAGACCCAGTACTTC	CSATTGQETQYF
-	TRBV18	TRBJ2-3	-	TGTGCCAGCTCACCACAGACAACCGGCACAGATACGCAGTATTTT	CASSPQTTGTDTQYF
-	TRBV6-1	TRBJ1-4	few	TGTGCCAGCAGTGGCGGCGGAGCAACTAATGAAAAACTGTTTTTT	CASSGGGATNEKLFF
-	TRBV12-5	TRBJ1-1	-	TGTGCTCCCCCGTTCCCTGAAGCTTTCTTT	CAPPFPEAFF
TRBD2	TRBV29-1	TRBJ2-1	-	TGCAGCGTTACTACTGGACTAGTCCGCGGCAATGAGCAGTTCTTC	CSVTTGLVRGNEQFF
TRBD2	TRBV12-3/TRBV12-4	TRBJ2-1	-	TGTGCCAGCAGTTTAGCGCTTGGGACTAGCGGGAGAAATGAGCAGTTCTTC	CASSLALGTSGRNEQFF
-	TRBV7-2	TRBJ2-2	-	TGTGCCAGCAGCTTATTAGCGCCCCGGTGGGGGGAGCTGTTTTTT	CASSLLAPRWGELFF
-	TRBV18	TRBJ1-3	-	TGTGCCAGCTCGCCTTCGGACAGCCCTGGAAACACCATATATTTT	CASSPSDSPGNTIYF
-	TRBV30	TRBJ1-2	-	TGTGCTCAGGACAGTAGGGTACGCGGCTACACCTTC	CAQDSRVRGYTF
-	TRBV30	TRBJ1-6	-	TGTGCCTGGAGTGGCGACACCTATTCACCCCTCCACTTT	CAWSGDTYSPLHF
TRBD2	TRBV11-2	TRBJ2-3	few	TGTGCCAGCAGCGCCACTAGCGGGCTGAGCACAGATACGCAGTATTTT	CASSATSGLSTDTQYF
TRBD1	TRBV4-3	TRBJ1-1	-	TGCGCCAGCAGCCAACCCGGGACAGGGAAGAGTAGGGCTTTCTTT	CASSQPGTGKSRAFF
-	TRBV7-2	TRBJ1-3	-	TGTGCCAGCAGCTTAGCGGAGGACACCATATATTTT	CASSLAEDTIYF
-	TRBV10-3	TRBJ2-1	-	TGTGCCATCGCCATATTCATCGGCAATGAGCAGTTCTTC	CAIAIFIGNEQFF
-	TRBV7-8	TRBJ1-1	-	TGTGCCAGCAGCTTAGTGGGGCTGAGAGATGGCACTGAAGCTTTCTTT	CASSLVGLRDGTEAFF
TRBD1	TRBV12-3/TRBV12-4	TRBJ2-7	few	TGTGCCAGCAGTTACCGGGACAGGGGGCTTGAGCAGTACTTC	CASSYRDRGLEQYF
TRBD1	TRBV10-3	TRBJ2-3	-	TGTGCCATCAGTGAGTCCCCCAATGGACAGGGGGCGCGAGATACGCAGTATTTT	CAISESPNGQGARDTQYF
-	TRBV24-1	TRBJ1-2	few	TGTGCCACCAGTGACCCGAATAACTATGGCTACACCTTC	CATSDPNNYGYTF
-	TRBV7-2	TRBJ2-3	few	TGTGCCAGCAGCGCCTACCTAATCACAGATACGCAGTATTTT	CASSAYLITDTQYF
-	TRBV18	TRBJ2-7	-	TGTGCCAGCACGGAACTAGCTTCCTACGAGCAGTACTTC	CASTELASYEQYF
TRBD2	TRBV4-2	TRBJ2-3	-	TGTGCCAGCAGCCAATCACTAGCGGGAGGGCCTACAGATACGCAGTATTTT	CASSQSLAGGPTDTQYF
TRBD1	TRBV29-1	TRBJ2-2	-	TGCAGCGCGTTATCAGGGGGACGTAACACCGGGGAGCTGTTTTTT	CSALSGGRNTGELFF